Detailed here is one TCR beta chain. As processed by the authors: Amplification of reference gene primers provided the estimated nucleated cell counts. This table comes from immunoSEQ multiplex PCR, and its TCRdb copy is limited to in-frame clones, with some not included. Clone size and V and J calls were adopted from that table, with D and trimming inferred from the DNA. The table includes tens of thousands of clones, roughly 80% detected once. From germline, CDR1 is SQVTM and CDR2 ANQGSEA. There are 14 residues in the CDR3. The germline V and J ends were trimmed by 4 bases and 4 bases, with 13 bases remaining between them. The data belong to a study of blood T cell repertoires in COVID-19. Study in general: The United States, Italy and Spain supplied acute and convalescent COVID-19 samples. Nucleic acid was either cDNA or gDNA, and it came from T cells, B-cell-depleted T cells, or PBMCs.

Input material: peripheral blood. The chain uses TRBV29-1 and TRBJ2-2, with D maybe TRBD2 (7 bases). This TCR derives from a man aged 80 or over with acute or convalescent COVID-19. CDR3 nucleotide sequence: TGCAGCGTTGTCGGGGGGCAGAGCACCGGGGAGCTGTTTTTT. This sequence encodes CSVVGGQSTGELFF.